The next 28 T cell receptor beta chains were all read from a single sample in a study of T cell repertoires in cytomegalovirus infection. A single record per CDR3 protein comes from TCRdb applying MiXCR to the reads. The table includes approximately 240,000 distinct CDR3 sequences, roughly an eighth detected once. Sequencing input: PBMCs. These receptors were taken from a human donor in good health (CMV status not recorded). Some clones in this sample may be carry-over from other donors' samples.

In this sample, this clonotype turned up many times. The CDR3 protein is CASSVGSSEKLFF. CDR3 nucleotide sequence: TGTGCCAGCAGTGTAGGGAGCTCCGAAAAACTGTTTTTT. The genes are TRBV6-1 and TRBJ1-4; D call uncertain. The CDR3 has 13 residues. CDR1 is MNHNS, CDR2 SASEGT, per germline. V was shortened by 4 bases and J by 8 bases, with 11 bases between the two germline ends.

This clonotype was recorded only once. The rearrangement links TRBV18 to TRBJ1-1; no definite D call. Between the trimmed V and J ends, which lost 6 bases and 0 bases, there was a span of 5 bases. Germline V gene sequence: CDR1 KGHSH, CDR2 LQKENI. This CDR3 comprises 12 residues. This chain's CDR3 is CASSTVNTEAFF. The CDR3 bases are TGTGCCAGCTCGACGGTGAACACTGAAGCTTTCTTT. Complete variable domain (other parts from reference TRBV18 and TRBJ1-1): NAGVMQNPRHLVRRRGQEARLRCSPMKGHSHVYWYRQLPEEGLKFMVYLQKENIIDESGMPKERFSAEFPKEGPSILRIQQVVRGDSAAYFCASSTVNTEAFFGQGTRLTVV.

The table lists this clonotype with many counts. The CDR3 bases are TGTGCCAGCAGCTTAAGAGACCCTGCTAGCTTCAATGAGCAGTTCTTC. It yields the protein CASSLRDPASFNEQFF. The V gene is TRBV7-8, the J gene TRBJ2-1; perhaps TRBD2 as D (5 bases). V shed 2 bases and J shed 6 bases, with 17 bases lying between them. CDR1 SGHVS and CDR2 FQNEAQ come from the germline V gene. The CDR3 is 16 amino acids.

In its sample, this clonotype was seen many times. CDR3 protein: CASSLVGTTNTGELFF. Written as DNA, the CDR3 is TGTGCCAGCAGCTTAGTCGGGACGACGAACACCGGGGAGCTGTTTTTT. The chain carries TRBV7-2 and TRBJ2-2; D is tentatively TRBD1 or TRBD2 (5 bases each). From germline, CDR1 is SGHTA and CDR2 FQGNSA. There are 16 residues in the CDR3. Deletions cut 1 base from V and 0 bases from J, with 9 bases between.

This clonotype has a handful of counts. CDR3 loop: CSGLEGTGRDNSPLHF. Written as DNA, the CDR3 is TGCAGCGGTCTCGAGGGGACCGGCAGGGATAATTCACCCCTCCACTTT. The J gene is TRBJ1-6, the V gene TRBV29-1, with a possible D match to TRBD1 (5 bases). V lost 7 bases and J 5 bases, leaving 21 bases between the germline ends. CDR1 and CDR2 from the germline V gene are SQVTM and ANQGSEA. The CDR3 extends over 16 amino acids.

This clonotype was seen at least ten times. Here the CDR3 reads CASSLVGGQEGMRQFF. The CDR3 coding sequence is TGTGCCAGCAGCTTAGTGGGCGGACAAGAGGGAATGAGGCAGTTCTTC. The chain employs TRBV7-2 and TRBJ2-1; D tentatively fits TRBD1 or TRBD2 (5 bases each). The V gene's germline CDR1 is SGHTA and CDR2 FQGNSA. Deletions cut 1 base from V and 12 bases from J, with 22 bases between. The CDR3 runs 16 residues.

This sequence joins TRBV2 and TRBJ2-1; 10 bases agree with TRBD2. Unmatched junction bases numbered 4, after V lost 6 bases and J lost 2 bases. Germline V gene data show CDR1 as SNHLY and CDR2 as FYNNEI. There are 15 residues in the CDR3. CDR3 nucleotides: TGTGCCAGCAGCGTACTAGCGGGAACCTACAATGAGCAGTTCTTC. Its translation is CASSVLAGTYNEQFF.

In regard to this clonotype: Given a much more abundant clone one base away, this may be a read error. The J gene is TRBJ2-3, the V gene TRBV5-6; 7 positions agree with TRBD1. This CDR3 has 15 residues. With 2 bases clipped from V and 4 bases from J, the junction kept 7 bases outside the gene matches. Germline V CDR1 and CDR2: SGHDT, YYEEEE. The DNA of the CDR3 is TGTGCCAGCAGCTTTCGGGACAGTAACTCAGATACGCAGTATTTT. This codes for CASSFRDSNSDTQYF.

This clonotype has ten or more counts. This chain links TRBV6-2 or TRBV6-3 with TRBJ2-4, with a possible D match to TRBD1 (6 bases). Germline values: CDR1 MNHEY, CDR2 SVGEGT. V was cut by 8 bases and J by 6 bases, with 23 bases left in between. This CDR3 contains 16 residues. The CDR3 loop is CASLTGGPPAGNIQYF. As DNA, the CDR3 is TGTGCCAGCCTGACAGGAGGCCCCCCGGCGGGAAACATTCAGTACTTC.

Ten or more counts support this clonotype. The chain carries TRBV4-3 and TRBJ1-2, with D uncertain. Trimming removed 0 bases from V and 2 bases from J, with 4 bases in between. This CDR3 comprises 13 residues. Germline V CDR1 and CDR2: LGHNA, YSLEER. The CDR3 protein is CASSQEGNYGYTF. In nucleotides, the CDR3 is TGCGCCAGCAGCCAAGAGGGGAACTATGGCTACACCTTC.

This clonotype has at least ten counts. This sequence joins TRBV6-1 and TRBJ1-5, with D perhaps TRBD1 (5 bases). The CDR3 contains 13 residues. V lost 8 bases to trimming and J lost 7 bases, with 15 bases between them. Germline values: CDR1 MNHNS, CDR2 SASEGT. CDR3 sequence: CASWDPTRQPQHF. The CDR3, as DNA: TGTGCCAGCTGGGACCCTACGAGGCAGCCCCAGCATTTT.

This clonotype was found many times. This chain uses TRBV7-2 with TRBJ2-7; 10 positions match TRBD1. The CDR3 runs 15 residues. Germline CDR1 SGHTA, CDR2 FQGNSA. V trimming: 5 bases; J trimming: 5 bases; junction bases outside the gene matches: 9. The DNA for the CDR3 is TGTGCCAGCAGCATGCCGGGACAGGGGAGCCACGAGCAGTACTTC. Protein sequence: CASSMPGQGSHEQYF.

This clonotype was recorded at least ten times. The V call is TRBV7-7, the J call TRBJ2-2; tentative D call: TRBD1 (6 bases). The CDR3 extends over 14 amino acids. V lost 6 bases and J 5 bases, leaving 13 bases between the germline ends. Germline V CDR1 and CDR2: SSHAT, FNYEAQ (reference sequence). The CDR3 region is CASSSTRGTGELFF. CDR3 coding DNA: TGTGCCAGCAGTTCCACCAGGGGAACCGGGGAGCTGTTTTTT. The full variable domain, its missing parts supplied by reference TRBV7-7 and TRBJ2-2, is GAGVSQSPRYKVTKRGQDVTLRCDPISSHATLYWYQQALGQGPEFLTYFNYEAQPDKSGLPSDRFSAERPEGSISTLTIQRTEQRDSAMYRCASSSTRGTGELFFGEGSRLTVL.

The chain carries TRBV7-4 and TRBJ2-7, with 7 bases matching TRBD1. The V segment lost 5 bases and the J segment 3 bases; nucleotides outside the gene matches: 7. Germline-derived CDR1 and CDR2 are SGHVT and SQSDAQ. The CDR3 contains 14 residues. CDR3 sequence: CASSALRDSYEQYF. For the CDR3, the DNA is TGTGCCAGCAGCGCGCTCCGGGACAGCTACGAGCAGTACTTC.

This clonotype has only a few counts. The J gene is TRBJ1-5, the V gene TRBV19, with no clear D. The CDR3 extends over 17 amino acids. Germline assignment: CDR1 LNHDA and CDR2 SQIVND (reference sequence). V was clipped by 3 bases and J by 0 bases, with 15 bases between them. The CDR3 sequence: CASSIRQAGYSNQPQHF. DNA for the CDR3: TGTGCCAGTAGTATCCGCCAGGCGGGTTATAGCAATCAGCCCCAGCATTTT.

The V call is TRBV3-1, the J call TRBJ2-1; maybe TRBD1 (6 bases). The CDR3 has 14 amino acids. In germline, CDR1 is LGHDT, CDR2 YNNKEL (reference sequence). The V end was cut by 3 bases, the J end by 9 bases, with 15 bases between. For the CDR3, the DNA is TGTGCCAGCAGCCACGAGCCGGACAGTTTTGAGCAGTTCTTC. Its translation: CASSHEPDSFEQFF.

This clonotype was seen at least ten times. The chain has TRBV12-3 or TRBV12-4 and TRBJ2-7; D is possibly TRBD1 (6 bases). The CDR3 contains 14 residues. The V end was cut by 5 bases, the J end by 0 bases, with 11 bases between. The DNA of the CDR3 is TGTGCCAGCAGTACTCGACAGGTCTCCTACGAGCAGTACTTC. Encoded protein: CASSTRQVSYEQYF.

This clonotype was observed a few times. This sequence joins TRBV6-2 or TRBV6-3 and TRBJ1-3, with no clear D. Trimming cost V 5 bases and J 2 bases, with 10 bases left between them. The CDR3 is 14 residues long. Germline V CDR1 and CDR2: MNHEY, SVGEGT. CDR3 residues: CASSRRETGNTIYF. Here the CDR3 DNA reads TGTGCCAGCAGTAGGAGGGAAACTGGAAACACCATATATTTT.

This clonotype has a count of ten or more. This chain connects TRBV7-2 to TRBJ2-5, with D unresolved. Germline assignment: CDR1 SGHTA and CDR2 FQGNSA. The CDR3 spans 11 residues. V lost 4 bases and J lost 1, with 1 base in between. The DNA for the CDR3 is TGTGCCAGCAGCTCCCAAGAGACCCAGTACTTC. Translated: CASSSQETQYF.

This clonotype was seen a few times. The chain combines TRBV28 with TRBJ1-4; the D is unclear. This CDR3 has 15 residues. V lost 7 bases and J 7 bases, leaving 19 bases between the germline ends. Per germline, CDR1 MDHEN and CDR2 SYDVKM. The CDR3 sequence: CASKQTIPLSEKLFF. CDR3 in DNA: TGTGCCAGCAAACAGACCATACCCCTGAGTGAAAAACTGTTTTTT.

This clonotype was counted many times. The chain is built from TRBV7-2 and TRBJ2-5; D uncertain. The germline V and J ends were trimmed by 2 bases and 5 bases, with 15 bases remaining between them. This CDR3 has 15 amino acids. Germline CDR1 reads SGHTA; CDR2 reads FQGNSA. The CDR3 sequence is CASSLSPDSWETQYF. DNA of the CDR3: TGTGCCAGCAGCTTATCTCCGGATTCGTGGGAGACCCAGTACTTC.

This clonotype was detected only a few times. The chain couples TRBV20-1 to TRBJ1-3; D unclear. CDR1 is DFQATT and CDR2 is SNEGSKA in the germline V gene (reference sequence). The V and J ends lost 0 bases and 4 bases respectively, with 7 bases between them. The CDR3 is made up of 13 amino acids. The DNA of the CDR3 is TGCAGTGCTAGAGACGGGTGGGGAAACACCATATATTTT. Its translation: CSARDGWGNTIYF.

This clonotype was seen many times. The CDR3 protein is CASSSIAEGEQFF. CDR3 bases: TGTGCCAGCAGTTCCATCGCAGAGGGTGAGCAGTTCTTC. This chain links TRBV28 with TRBJ2-1; TRBD2 is a possible D gene (5 bases). CDR1 and CDR2 (germline): MDHEN, SYDVKM. The length of the CDR3 is 13 residues. V lost 4 bases and J lost 9, with 13 bases in between.

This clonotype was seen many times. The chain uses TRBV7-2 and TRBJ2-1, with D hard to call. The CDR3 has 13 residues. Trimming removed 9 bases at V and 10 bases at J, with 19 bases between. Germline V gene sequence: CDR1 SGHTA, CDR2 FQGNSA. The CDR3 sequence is CASSGSPSVEQFF. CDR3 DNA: TGTGCCAGTAGTGGCAGTCCGTCGGTAGAGCAGTTCTTC.

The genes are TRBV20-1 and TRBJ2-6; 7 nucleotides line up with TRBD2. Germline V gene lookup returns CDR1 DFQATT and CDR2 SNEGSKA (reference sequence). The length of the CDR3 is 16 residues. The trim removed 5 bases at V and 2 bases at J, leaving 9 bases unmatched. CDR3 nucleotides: TGCAGTGCTCCGCGCTGGGGGGGGGCTGGGGCCAACGTCCTGACTTTC. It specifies CSAPRWGGAGANVLTF.

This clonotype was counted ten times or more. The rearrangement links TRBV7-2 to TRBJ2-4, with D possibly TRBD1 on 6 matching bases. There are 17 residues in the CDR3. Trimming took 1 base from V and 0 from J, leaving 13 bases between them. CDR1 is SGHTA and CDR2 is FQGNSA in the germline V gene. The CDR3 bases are TGTGCCAGCAGCTTAGGCGGACAGCCCCTAGCCAAAAACATTCAGTACTTC. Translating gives CASSLGGQPLAKNIQYF.

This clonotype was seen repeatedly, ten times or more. CDR3 nucleotides: TGTGCCAGCACAGCGGGGCGGGTCGGGACCCAGTACTTC. Its protein product is CASTAGRVGTQYF. This chain connects TRBV28 to TRBJ2-5, with TRBD2 identical over 7 bases. Germline CDR1 reads MDHEN; CDR2 reads SYDVKM. This CDR3 contains 13 residues. Trimming at V came to 7 bases and at J to 7 bases, leaving 9 bases not matched to a gene.

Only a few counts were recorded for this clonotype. CDR3 sequence: CASSYDRGGEAFF. In DNA form, the CDR3 reads TGTGCCAGCAGTTACGACAGAGGAGGGGAAGCTTTCTTT. This chain joins TRBV12-3 or TRBV12-4 and TRBJ1-1; the D gene is possibly TRBD1 (5 bases). CDR3 length: 13 amino acids. V shed 4 bases and J shed 8 bases, with 14 bases lying between them.